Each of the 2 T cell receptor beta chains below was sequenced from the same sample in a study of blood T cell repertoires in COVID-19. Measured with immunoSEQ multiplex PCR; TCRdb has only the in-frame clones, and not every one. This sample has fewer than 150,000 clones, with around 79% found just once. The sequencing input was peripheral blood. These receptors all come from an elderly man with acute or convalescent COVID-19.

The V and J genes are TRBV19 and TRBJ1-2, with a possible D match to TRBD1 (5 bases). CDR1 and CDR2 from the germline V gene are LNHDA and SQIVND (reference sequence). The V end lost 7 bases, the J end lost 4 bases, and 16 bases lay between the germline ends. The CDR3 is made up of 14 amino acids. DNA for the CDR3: TGTGCCAGTAAGTCAGGGCAAACGAGCTATGGCTACACCTTC. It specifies CASKSGQTSYGYTF.

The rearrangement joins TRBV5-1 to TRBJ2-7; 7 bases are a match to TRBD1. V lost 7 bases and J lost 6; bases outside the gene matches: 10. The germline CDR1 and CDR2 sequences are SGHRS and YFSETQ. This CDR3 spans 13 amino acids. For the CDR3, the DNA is TGCGCCAGCTCCGGACAGGCCTACTCCGAGCAGTACTTC. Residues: CASSGQAYSEQYF. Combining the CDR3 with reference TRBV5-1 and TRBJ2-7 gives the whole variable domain KAGVTQTPRYLIKTRGQQVTLSCSPISGHRSVSWYQQTPGQGLQFLFEYFSETQRNKGNFPGRFSGRQFSNSRSEMNVSTLELGDSALYLCASSGQAYSEQYFGPGTRLTVT.